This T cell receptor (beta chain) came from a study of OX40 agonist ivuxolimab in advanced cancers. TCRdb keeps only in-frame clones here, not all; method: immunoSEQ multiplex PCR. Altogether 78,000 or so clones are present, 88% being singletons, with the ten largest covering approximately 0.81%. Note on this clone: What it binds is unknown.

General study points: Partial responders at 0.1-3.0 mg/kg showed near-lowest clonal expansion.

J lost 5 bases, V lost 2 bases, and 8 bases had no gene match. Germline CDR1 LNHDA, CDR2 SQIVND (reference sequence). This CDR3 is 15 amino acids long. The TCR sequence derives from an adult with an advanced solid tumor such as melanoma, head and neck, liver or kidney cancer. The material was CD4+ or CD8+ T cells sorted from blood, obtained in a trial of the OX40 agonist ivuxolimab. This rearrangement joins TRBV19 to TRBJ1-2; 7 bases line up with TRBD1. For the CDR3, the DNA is TGTGCCAGTAGTATAACGCCGGGACAGCAGTATGGCTACACCTTC. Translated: CASSITPGQQYGYTF.